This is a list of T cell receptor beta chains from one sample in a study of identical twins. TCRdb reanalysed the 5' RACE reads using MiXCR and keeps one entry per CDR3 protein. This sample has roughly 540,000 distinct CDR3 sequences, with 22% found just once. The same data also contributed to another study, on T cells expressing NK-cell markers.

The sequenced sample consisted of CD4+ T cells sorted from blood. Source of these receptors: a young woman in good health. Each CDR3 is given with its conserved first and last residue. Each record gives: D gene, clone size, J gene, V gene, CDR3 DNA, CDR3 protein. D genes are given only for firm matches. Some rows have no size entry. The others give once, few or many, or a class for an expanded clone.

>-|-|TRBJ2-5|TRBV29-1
TGCAGCGAAGAGGACCTCCGAAGAGAGACCCAGTACTTC
CSEEDLRRETQYF
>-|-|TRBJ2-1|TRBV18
TGTGCCAGCTCACCGGGGCAAGAGGGGCAGTTCTTC
CASSPGQEGQFF
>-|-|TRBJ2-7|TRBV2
TGTGCCAGCAGTGGGCACATCTACGAGCAGTACTTC
CASSGHIYEQYF
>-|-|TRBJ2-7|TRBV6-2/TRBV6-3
TGTGCCAGCAACCGGGGCAGACCCTACGAGCAGTACTTC
CASNRGRPYEQYF
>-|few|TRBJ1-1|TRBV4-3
TGCGCCAGCAGCCAGGCGGCGGACACTGAAGCTTTCTTT
CASSQAADTEAFF
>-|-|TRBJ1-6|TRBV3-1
TGTGCCAGCAGCCAAGGGGGAGACGGGTCACCCCTCCACTTT
CASSQGGDGSPLHF
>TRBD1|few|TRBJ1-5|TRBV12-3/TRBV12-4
TGTGCCAGCACCACCGGCGGGGACAGGGGTCTCCAGCCCCAGCATTTT
CASTTGGDRGLQPQHF
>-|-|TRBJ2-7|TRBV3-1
TGTGCCAGCAGCCAAGCGGCCGAGCAGTACTTC
CASSQAAEQYF
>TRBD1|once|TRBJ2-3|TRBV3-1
TGTGCCAGCAGCCATGGGACAGGTAGGGCAGATACGCAGTATTTT
CASSHGTGRADTQYF
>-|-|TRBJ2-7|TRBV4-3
TGCGCCAGCAGCCCCCTCGGGAAGGGGGACGAGCAGTACTTC
CASSPLGKGDEQYF
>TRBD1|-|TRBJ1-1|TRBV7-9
TGTGCCAGCAGGTGGGACAGGGGCACTGAAGCTTTCTTT
CASRWDRGTEAFF